This T cell receptor beta chain was found in a study of T-cell memory formation after mild COVID-19. Across the study: TCR clustering was largely donor specific. Findings and limits, study-wide: Among clones contracting day 15 to 85, CD4/CD8 was balanced, whereas later expanders leaned CD4+.

V was pared by 8 bases and J by 2 bases, with 11 bases between. The CDR3 is 13 residues long. A 5'RACE reaction primed in the constant segment made cDNA libraries of TCR alpha and TCR beta, and these carried sample barcodes and UMIs. A single record per CDR3 protein comes from TCRdb applying MiXCR to the 5' RACE reads. The sample has under 110,000 distinct CDR3 sequences, around an eighth seen once; the top ten hold 25% to 35%. Remarks on this clonotype: The antigen remains undetermined.

The chain links TRBV12-3 or TRBV12-4 to TRBJ2-3; D may be TRBD1 (6 bases). This sequence originates from an adult woman who had mild COVID-19 (a few samples of this study predate the infection). Cell type and time point are not known. Sequencing was carried out using PBMCs or a T cell subset sorted from them (not recorded which). The CDR3 region is CASSLGATDTQYF. The CDR3 DNA reads as TGTGCCAGCTCCCTGGGGGCCACAGATACGCAGTATTTT.